This T cell receptor (beta chain) came from a study of shared clonotypes between healthy human individuals. Trimming shortened V by 4 bases and J by 2 bases, and 14 bases separated the two germline ends. CDR3 length: 15 amino acids. The V gene's germline CDR1 is MGHRA and CDR2 YSYEKL. Remarks on this clone: The antigen remains undetermined.

Deep-level running was used for the assay. Profiled with immunoSEQ multiplex PCR; TCRdb holds only in-frame clones, not every one. The table includes approximately 720,000 clones, approximately 79% detected once. CD4+ cells underwent separation, giving CD45RA+ naive and CD45RA-negative memory subsets. Study-level results: Rarefaction analysis demonstrated incomplete sorted-subset sequencing notwithstanding large depth.

The sample was memory CD4+ T cells sorted from blood. This sample's subset: CD45RA-negative fraction. This receptor was taken from a woman in her twenties or thirties in good health. V and J are TRBV4-1 and TRBJ2-5, with a possible D match to TRBD1 (5 bases). CDR3 sequence (DNA): TGCGCCAGCAGCCTCGGCAGGGTAGGGCAAGAGACCCAGTACTTC. Its protein product is CASSLGRVGQETQYF.